Sequencing of this TCR beta chain was carried out in a study of cytomegalovirus exposure and HLA in healthy donors. Study background: Most donors, 81% of approximately 400 genotyped, fell in the Caucasian-associated ancestry cluster.

Germline V gene lookup returns CDR1 SGHVS and CDR2 FQNEAQ. The CDR3 sequence is 13 residues long. The ends were cut back, 6 bases at V and 11 bases at J, with 17 bases in the middle. The PCR contained 60 Vbeta and 13 Jbeta primers. Profiled with immunoSEQ multiplex PCR; TCRdb holds only in-frame clones, not every one. The sample consists of roughly 130,000 clones, roughly 77% of them appearing once. Details on this clone: The antigen remains unidentified.

Whole-study findings and limits: The classifier reportedly diagnosed cytomegalovirus status with high sensitivity and specificity. Specific recognition of CMV antigens was confirmed in vitro for three chains (all CMV-associated).

The sample taken for sequencing was PBMCs. This receptor was obtained from a female donor in good health and CMV-seronegative. The V call is TRBV7-8, the J call TRBJ2-4; D may be TRBD1 (5 bases). CDR3 coding DNA: TGTGCCAGCAGTTCAGGGTTTAGGTTATTTCAGTACTTC. It yields the protein CASSSGFRLFQYF.